A single sample is the source of the 23 T cell receptor beta chains below, sequenced in a study of identical twins. TCRdb re-called the 5' RACE reads with MiXCR, one entry per CDR3 protein. The sample lists 500,000 or so distinct CDR3 sequences; 13% to 15% were seen once. These data also featured in a second study, about yellow fever vaccine responses in identical twins.

The sample consisted of CD4+ T cells sorted from blood. These TCRs come from a woman aged 18-29 years in good health.

The gene calls are TRBV7-2 and TRBJ2-2; TRBD1 agrees at 12 bases. CDR1 and CDR2 (germline): SGHTA, FQGNSA. This CDR3 is built from 16 residues. V shed 3 bases, J shed 6 bases, and the junction held 5 bases outside the gene matches. The CDR3 bases are TGTGCCAGCAGCTTGACCGGGACAGGGGGCTCCGGGGAGCTGTTTTTT. Translated: CASSLTGTGGSGELFF.

The J gene is TRBJ2-1, the V gene TRBV12-3 or TRBV12-4; the match to TRBD2 covers 7 bases. This CDR3 region has 13 residues. Trimming at V came to 3 bases and at J to 10 bases, leaving 6 bases not matched to a gene. The CDR3 DNA reads as TGTGCCAGCAGTTTCAGACCGGGAGGCGAGCAGTTCTTC. Residues: CASSFRPGGEQFF.

This sequence joins TRBV12-3 or TRBV12-4 and TRBJ2-3; possible D gene TRBD1, 7 bases. The germline V and J ends were trimmed by 0 bases and 6 bases, with 16 bases remaining between them. This CDR3 contains 16 residues. The CDR3 spells CASSLAAGGLRDTQYF. Here the CDR3 DNA reads TGTGCCAGCAGTTTAGCTGCAGGGGGGTTAAGGGATACGCAGTATTTT.

In its sample, this clonotype was seen a few times. The chain has TRBV7-2 and TRBJ2-1, with D perhaps matching TRBD2 (6 bases). Germline CDR1 and CDR2: SGHTA and FQGNSA. V lost 0 bases and J lost 9, with 9 bases in between. This CDR3 has 13 amino acids. CDR3 DNA sequence: TGTGCCAGCAGCTTAGCGCTGGGGGGTGAGCAGTTCTTC. The encoded protein is CASSLALGGEQFF.

The DNA for the CDR3 is TGCAGTGCTGGTAGCGGGGTGACCACTGAAGCTTTCTTT. It translates to CSAGSGVTTEAFF. This chain uses TRBV20-1 with TRBJ1-1, with D uncertain. Germline V gives CDR1 DFQATT, CDR2 SNEGSKA (reference sequence). V gave up 5 bases and J gave up 4 bases, with 14 bases separating them. The CDR3 runs 13 residues.

This chain uses TRBV12-3 or TRBV12-4 with TRBJ2-1, with D possibly matching TRBD1 (5 bases). Trimming took 2 bases from V and 9 from J, leaving 14 bases between them. The CDR3 consists of 14 residues. This chain's CDR3 is CASSLMGGAGEQFF. The CDR3 nucleotides read TGTGCCAGCAGTTTAATGGGTGGGGCCGGTGAGCAGTTCTTC.

This clonotype was found a few times. This chain joins TRBV30 and TRBJ2-2; weak D call: TRBD1 (6 bases). The CDR3 is 14 amino acids. V was pared by 3 bases and J by 5 bases, with 13 bases between. Germline V gives CDR1 GTSNPN, CDR2 SVGIG (reference sequence). The CDR3 DNA follows: TGTGCCTGGAGAATACAGGGCGGTACCGGGGAGCTGTTTTTT. Translating gives CAWRIQGGTGELFF. Full variable domain (missing parts from reference TRBV30 and TRBJ2-2): SQTIHQWPATLVQPVGSPLSLECTVEGTSNPNLYWYRQAAGRGLQLLFYSVGIGQISSEVPQNLSASRPQDRQFILSSKKLLLSDSGFYLCAWRIQGGTGELFFGEGSRLTVL.

This sequence joins TRBV27 and TRBJ2-4; D unclear. Trimming stripped 4 bases from V and 0 bases from J, with 10 bases between. The CDR3 consists of 15 residues. Germline CDR1 is MNHEY and CDR2 is SMNVEV (reference sequence). This CDR3 is CASSSPTLAKNIQYF. CDR3 DNA sequence: TGTGCCAGCAGTTCACCGACCTTAGCCAAAAACATTCAGTACTTC.

The gene calls are TRBV29-1 and TRBJ2-7, with D maybe TRBD1 (6 bases). Germline CDR1 SQVTM, CDR2 ANQGSEA. Trimming removed 4 bases from V and 1 base from J, with 11 bases in between. The CDR3 totals 13 residues. CDR3 in DNA: TGCAGCGTTGGGTGGCAGGGGTCCTACGAGCAGTACTTC. This codes for CSVGWQGSYEQYF.

This clonotype has only a few counts. This chain connects TRBV5-6 to TRBJ2-1; 12 bases match TRBD1. Germline V CDR1 and CDR2: SGHDT, YYEEEE. The CDR3 spans 15 residues. After removal of 4 bases from V and 7 bases from J, the junction contained 6 bases not matched to a gene. CDR3 region: CASSIGTGGANEQFF. For the CDR3, the DNA is TGTGCCAGCAGCATAGGGACAGGGGGCGCGAATGAGCAGTTCTTC.

The rearrangement links TRBV29-1 to TRBJ2-1; 7 bases fit TRBD1. There are 14 residues in the CDR3. Trimming took 7 bases from V and 5 from J; bases not matched to a gene: 11. Germline V gene sequence: CDR1 SQVTM, CDR2 ANQGSEA. CDR3 sequence reads: CSAPPWTGNNEQFF. DNA of the CDR3: TGCAGCGCCCCACCGTGGACAGGAAACAATGAGCAGTTCTTC.

V is TRBV11-1 and J is TRBJ2-1; D may match TRBD1 or TRBD2 (5 bases each). The germline V and J ends were trimmed by 5 bases and 8 bases, with 10 bases remaining between them. The germline V gene has CDR1 SGHAT and CDR2 FQDESV (reference sequence). CDR3 length: 12 residues. The CDR3, as DNA: TGTGCCAGCAGCAGCGAGGGGTATGAGCAGTTCTTC. Translation: CASSSEGYEQFF.

The rearrangement uses TRBV12-3 or TRBV12-4 and TRBJ2-3; 9 bases are shared with TRBD2. The CDR3 length is 14 residues. V was clipped by 6 bases and J by 2 bases; unmatched bases: 3. The DNA of the CDR3 is TGTGCCAGCAGGCTAGCGGGGATCACAGATACGCAGTATTTT. Protein product: CASRLAGITDTQYF.

The chain couples TRBV12-3 or TRBV12-4 to TRBJ2-2, with no clear D. CDR3 length: 13 residues. Between the trimmed V and J ends, which lost 7 bases and 5 bases, there was a span of 11 bases. In DNA, the CDR3 is TGTGCCAGCAAAGTCCTGGATACCGGGGAGCTGTTTTTT. Translation gives CASKVLDTGELFF.

The chain recombines TRBV18 with TRBJ1-5; D uncertain. With 4 bases removed from V and 5 bases from J, the gap between germline ends came to 15 bases. The CDR3 is 15 amino acids. Germline V gene sequence: CDR1 KGHSH, CDR2 LQKENI. CDR3 region: CASSLDRTLDQPQHF. In DNA, the CDR3 is TGTGCCAGCTCACTTGACCGGACGCTGGATCAGCCCCAGCATTTT.

This clonotype showed up just a few times. The V and J genes are TRBV5-1 and TRBJ2-1; maybe TRBD1 (6 bases). The CDR3 sequence is 14 residues long. Germline CDR1 SGHRS, CDR2 YFSETQ. V was pared by 1 base and J by 4 bases, with 9 bases between. The CDR3 here is CASSLPGAYNEQFF. The CDR3 DNA reads as TGCGCCAGCAGCTTGCCAGGGGCATACAATGAGCAGTTCTTC. The whole variable domain, remainder taken from reference TRBV5-1 and TRBJ2-1, is KAGVTQTPRYLIKTRGQQVTLSCSPISGHRSVSWYQQTPGQGLQFLFEYFSETQRNKGNFPGRFSGRQFSNSRSEMNVSTLELGDSALYLCASSLPGAYNEQFFGPGTRLTVL.

This clonotype was seen many times. The genes are TRBV4-2 and TRBJ2-1; either TRBD1 or TRBD2 may supply D (5 bases each). V lost 3 bases and J lost 6, with 9 bases in between. The CDR3 totals 13 residues. Germline CDR1 is LGHNA and CDR2 is YNFKEQ. CDR3 sequence: CASSQMGVNEQFF. The CDR3 DNA is TGTGCCAGCAGCCAGATGGGGGTCAATGAGCAGTTCTTC.

The chain has TRBV29-1 and TRBJ2-7; the D is unclear. The CDR3 sequence is 12 residues long. The ends were cut back, 6 bases at V and 2 bases at J, with 11 bases in the middle. CDR1 and CDR2 from the germline V gene are SQVTM and ANQGSEA. CDR3 in DNA: TGCAGCGTGAGGACGGAACCCTACGAGCAGTACTTC. This translates into CSVRTEPYEQYF.

This clonotype has only a few counts. The J gene is TRBJ2-7, the V gene TRBV3-1, with D maybe TRBD1 (6 bases). Germline CDR1 and CDR2: LGHDT and YNNKEL (reference sequence). This CDR3 region has 13 residues. Trimming removed 3 bases at V and 5 bases at J, with 11 bases between. The CDR3 DNA reads as TGTGCCAGCAGCCAGGGGGCTACGGACGAGCAGTACTTC. Amino acid sequence: CASSQGATDEQYF.

The chain has TRBV2 and TRBJ1-4; no clear D. Germline CDR1 SNHLY, CDR2 FYNNEI. The CDR3 runs to 12 residues. V lost 5 bases, J lost 13 bases, and 14 bases lay in between. The DNA for the CDR3 is TGTGCCAGCAGTAAGGACTCGGACGGACTGTTTTTT. It specifies CASSKDSDGLFF.

This clonotype came up a few times. The J gene is TRBJ2-1, the V gene TRBV7-9; the match to TRBD2 covers 8 bases. Germline values: CDR1 SEHNR, CDR2 FQNEAQ (reference sequence). J gave up 9 bases and V 3 bases, and 7 bases lay outside the gene matches. The CDR3 runs to 14 residues. The CDR3 sequence: CASSFKGLAGEQFF. As DNA, the CDR3 is TGTGCCAGCAGCTTTAAAGGACTAGCTGGTGAGCAGTTCTTC.

The chain uses TRBV5-1 and TRBJ2-3; 7 bases map to TRBD1. The CDR3 runs to 15 residues. With V trimmed by 3 bases and J by 4 bases, 8 bases remained unmatched. Germline V gives CDR1 SGHRS, CDR2 YFSETQ. The CDR3 nucleotides are TGCGCCAGCAGCTCCCAACAGGGGCCAGCAGATACGCAGTATTTT. It translates to CASSSQQGPADTQYF. Complete variable domain (other parts from reference TRBV5-1 and TRBJ2-3): KAGVTQTPRYLIKTRGQQVTLSCSPISGHRSVSWYQQTPGQGLQFLFEYFSETQRNKGNFPGRFSGRQFSNSRSEMNVSTLELGDSALYLCASSSQQGPADTQYFGPGTRLTVL.

There are a few counts of this clonotype. The chain couples TRBV20-1 to TRBJ2-3; unclear D gene. Trimming removed 5 bases from V and 0 bases from J, with 12 bases in between. The germline V gene encodes CDR1 DFQATT and CDR2 SNEGSKA (reference sequence). The CDR3 extends over 14 amino acids. CDR3 sequence reads: CSAPTLDSTDTQYF. Here the CDR3 DNA reads TGCAGTGCTCCGACCTTGGATAGCACAGATACGCAGTATTTT.